This T cell receptor (beta chain) stems from a study of CD8+ T cells in alopecia areata. Study-level findings and limits: Among the 100 top clones, expanded CD8+ clones, like scalp clonality, were significantly decreased by tofacitinib.

Treatment meaning: oral pan-JAK inhibitor, 5-10 mg twice daily. As the sequencing template, cDNA was produced by extracting RNA and reverse transcribing it. Sequencing used immunoSEQ multiplex PCR; TCRdb keeps in-frame clones, though not all of them. The sample has 75,000 to 100,000 clones, 70% to 85% seen once. The CDR3 runs 14 residues. Germline V CDR1 and CDR2: SGHDT, YYEEEE. V lost 2 bases to trimming and J lost 3 bases, with 11 bases between them. Turning to this clone: Antigen specificity is unknown.

This TCR came from a human donor with alopecia areata. This sequence joins TRBV5-6 and TRBJ1-1; D might be TRBD1 (6 bases). Source: CD8+ T cells sorted from blood, taken at week 44, from a patient treated with tofacitinib. The CDR3 DNA reads TGTGCCAGCAGCTTTGTGGACAGCTACACTGAAGCTTTCTTT. Translation: CASSFVDSYTEAFF.